This T cell receptor beta chain was recovered during a study of blood T cell repertoires in COVID-19. J was trimmed by 0 bases and V by 3 bases; bases with no gene match: 3. The length of the CDR3 is 15 residues. In germline, CDR1 is KGHSH, CDR2 LQKENI. Sequencing used immunoSEQ multiplex PCR; TCRdb keeps in-frame clones, though not all of them. This sample has 110,000 or so clones; just over 85% occur once, and the top ten carry about 2.2%. This TCR was sampled from a human donor in a cohort sampled during active COVID-19. Sequenced material: peripheral blood. J is TRBJ1-2 and V is TRBV18, with 8 bases aligning to TRBD1. This CDR3 reads CASSPRTGTNYGYTF. CDR3 DNA: TGTGCCAGCTCACCCCGGACAGGGACTAACTATGGCTACACCTTC.